The clone carrying this T cell receptor (beta chain) was observed many times. The antigen remains undetermined. The data were taken from a study of regulatory T cells in long-lasting Graves disease. Study findings and constraints: Persistent disease samples used TRBV28, TRBJ1-2 and TRBJ2-5 preferentially.

The time point here: newly diagnosed GD, antithyroid drugs for less than 3 months. RNA isolated from PBMCs was used to make the TCR library. Patient provenance is recorded as an endocrinology department in Xi'an, China. The CDR3 sequence is 14 residues long. V gave up 3 bases and J gave up 4 bases, with 12 bases separating them. Germline CDR1 reads LGHDT; CDR2 reads YNNKEL (reference sequence). For TCR beta, libraries came from iRepertoire HTBI primers and Arm-PCR of CDR3 regions. One entry per CDR3 protein, called by TCRdb with MiXCR from the multiplex PCR reads. In the table there are 350,000 to 400,000 distinct CDR3 sequences, 15% to 18% of which are singletons.

This chain joins TRBV3-1 and TRBJ1-1, with a weak D call TRBD1 (5 bases). Material: peripheral blood mononuclear cells (PBMCs), obtained at new diagnosis, from a patient treated with antithyroid drugs. The receptor was derived from a female donor with Graves disease. The CDR3 bases are TGTGCCAGCAGCCACCGGCAGGGTATCACTGAAGCTTTCTTT. Its translation: CASSHRQGITEAFF.